What follows are 10 T cell receptor beta chains derived from one specimen sequenced in a study of blood T cell repertoires in COVID-19. The assay was immunoSEQ multiplex PCR, and TCRdb's table has in-frame clones only and misses some. The table records about 470,000 clones, around 90% of them present only once. The sample consisted of PBMCs or T cells enriched from blood (not recorded which). All receptors come from a woman between 18 and 29 years old who had recovered from COVID-19.

This clone turned up a few times. This chain links TRBV10-1 with TRBJ2-1; 7 nucleotides align to TRBD2. Looked up from germline, CDR1 is WNHNN and CDR2 is SYGVQD (reference sequence). With V trimmed by 3 bases and J by 7 bases, 6 bases remained unmatched. This CDR3 contains 14 residues. CDR3 residues: CASSDSGLGNEQFF. The CDR3 nucleotides read TGCGCCAGCAGTGATAGCGGGTTAGGTAATGAGCAGTTCTTC.

The chain links TRBV7-2 to TRBJ2-7, with a weak D call TRBD1 (5 bases). Trimming took 5 bases from V and 7 from J, leaving 12 bases between them. Germline V CDR1 and CDR2: SGHTA, FQGNSA. The CDR3 contains 12 residues. In nucleotides, the CDR3 is TGTGCCAGCAGCCTTGACAGAGGAGAGCAGTACTTC. This codes for CASSLDRGEQYF.

The chain joins TRBV14 to TRBJ2-3; unclear D gene. CDR1 and CDR2 from the germline V gene are SGHDN and FVKESK. CDR3 length: 13 residues. Trimming took 4 bases from V and 5 from J, leaving 10 bases between them. This chain's CDR3 is CASSRRLQDTQYF. DNA for the CDR3: TGTGCCAGCAGCCGCAGGCTGCAAGATACGCAGTATTTT.

The V and J genes are TRBV7-9 and TRBJ2-5; 8 positions agree with TRBD1. CDR3 length: 14 residues. Trimming took 4 bases from V and 5 from J; bases not matched to a gene: 6. Germline lookup yields CDR1 SEHNR and CDR2 FQNEAQ (reference sequence). CDR3 bases: TGTGCCAGCAGCTCGGACAGGGCGCGGGAGACCCAGTACTTC. It is translated as CASSSDRARETQYF.

This chain uses TRBV29-1 with TRBJ2-7; tentatively, D is TRBD1 (5 bases). In germline, CDR1 is SQVTM, CDR2 ANQGSEA. The CDR3 has 14 amino acids. Trimming stripped 3 bases from V and 3 bases from J, with 15 bases between. CDR3 nucleotides: TGCAGCGTTGATGGGCAGGGAAGCGACTACGAGCAGTACTTC. Translated, it gives CSVDGQGSDYEQYF.

This clone was picked up one time. The J gene is TRBJ2-5, the V gene TRBV7-2, with D perhaps TRBD2 (6 bases). CDR1 and CDR2 from the germline V gene are SGHTA and FQGNSA. V gave up 1 base and J gave up 3 bases, with 12 bases separating them. The CDR3 is 15 amino acids. The CDR3 reads CASSLGGTREETQYF. CDR3 coding DNA: TGTGCCAGCAGCTTAGGTGGGACTCGGGAAGAGACCCAGTACTTC. Together with reference TRBV7-2 and TRBJ2-5, the CDR3 gives the full variable domain: GAGVSQSPSNKVTEKGKDVELRCDPISGHTALYWYRQSLGQGLEFLIYFQGNSAPDKSGLPSDRFSAERTGGSVSTLTIQRTQQEDSAVYLCASSLGGTREETQYFGPGTRLLVL.

This clone has only a few counts. This sequence joins TRBV19 and TRBJ1-1, with 7 bases matching TRBD1. J gave up 5 bases and V 10 bases, and 16 bases lay outside the gene matches. The CDR3 length is 15 residues. Germline assignment: CDR1 LNHDA and CDR2 SQIVND (reference sequence). The CDR3 here is CATTPGAAGGTEAFF. The CDR3 region has the DNA TGTGCCACCACCCCCGGGGCGGCAGGGGGGACTGAAGCTTTCTTT.

The CDR3 loop reads CASSFQGGTAGEQYF. Written as DNA, the CDR3 is TGTGCCAGCAGCTTCCAGGGCGGGACGGCGGGCGAGCAGTACTTC. The V gene is TRBV11-2, the J gene TRBJ2-7, with D perhaps TRBD2 (6 bases). Per germline, CDR1 SGHAT and CDR2 FQNNGV. The CDR3 length is 15 residues. The V gene lost 3 bases and the J gene lost 6 bases, with 18 bases spanning the gap.

This sequence joins TRBV5-8 and TRBJ2-3; D not resolved. CDR1 and CDR2 from the germline V gene are SGHTS and YDEGEE. CDR3 length equals 12 residues. Trimming removed 4 bases from V and 7 bases from J, with 10 bases in between. Here the CDR3 DNA reads TGTGCCAGCAGCCAACCCGCGAATACGCAGTATTTT. This sequence encodes CASSQPANTQYF.

The chain links TRBV11-2 to TRBJ2-2; D uncertain. Trimming shortened V by 1 base and J by 4 bases, and 4 bases separated the two germline ends. Germline V gives CDR1 SGHAT, CDR2 FQNNGV. CDR3 size: 13 residues. The CDR3 DNA follows: TGTGCCAGCAGCTTAGCGGTCACCGGGGAGCTGTTTTTT. It encodes CASSLAVTGELFF. The complete variable domain, with remaining parts taken from reference TRBV11-2 and TRBJ2-2, reads EAGVAQSPRYKIIEKRQSVAFWCNPISGHATLYWYQQILGQGPKLLIQFQNNGVVDDSQLPKDRFSAERLKGVDSTLKIQPAKLEDSAVYLCASSLAVTGELFFGEGSRLTVL.